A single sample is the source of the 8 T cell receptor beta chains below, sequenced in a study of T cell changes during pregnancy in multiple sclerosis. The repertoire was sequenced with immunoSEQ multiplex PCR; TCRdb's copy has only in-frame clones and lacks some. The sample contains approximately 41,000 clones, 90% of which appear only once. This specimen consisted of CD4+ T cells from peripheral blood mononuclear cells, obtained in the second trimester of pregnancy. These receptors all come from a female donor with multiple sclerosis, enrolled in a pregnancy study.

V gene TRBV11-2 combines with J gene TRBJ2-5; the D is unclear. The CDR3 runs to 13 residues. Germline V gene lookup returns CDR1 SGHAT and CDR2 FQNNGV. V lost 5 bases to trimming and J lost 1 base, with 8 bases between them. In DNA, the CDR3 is TGTGCCAGCAGCCGGAGTACCCAAGAGACCCAGTACTTC. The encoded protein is CASSRSTQETQYF.

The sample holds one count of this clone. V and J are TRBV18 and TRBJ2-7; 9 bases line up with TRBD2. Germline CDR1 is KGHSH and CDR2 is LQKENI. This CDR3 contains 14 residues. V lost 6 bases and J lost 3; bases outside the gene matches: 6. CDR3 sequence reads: CASSIAGAIYEQYF. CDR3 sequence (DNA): TGTGCCAGCTCGATAGCGGGAGCCATCTACGAGCAGTACTTC.

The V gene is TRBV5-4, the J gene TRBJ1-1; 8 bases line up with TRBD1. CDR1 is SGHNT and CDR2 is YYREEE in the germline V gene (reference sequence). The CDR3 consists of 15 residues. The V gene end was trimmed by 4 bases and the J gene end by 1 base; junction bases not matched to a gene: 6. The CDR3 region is CASSGTGTGNTEAFF. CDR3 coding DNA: TGTGCCAGCAGCGGTACCGGGACAGGGAACACTGAAGCTTTCTTT.

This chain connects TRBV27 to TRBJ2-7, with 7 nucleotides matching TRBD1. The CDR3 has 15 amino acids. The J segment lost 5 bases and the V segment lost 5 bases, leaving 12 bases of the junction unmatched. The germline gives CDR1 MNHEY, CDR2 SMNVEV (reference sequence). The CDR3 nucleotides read TGTGCCAGCAGTCCAGTGCTAACGGGACAGCACGAGCAGTACTTC. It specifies CASSPVLTGQHEQYF.

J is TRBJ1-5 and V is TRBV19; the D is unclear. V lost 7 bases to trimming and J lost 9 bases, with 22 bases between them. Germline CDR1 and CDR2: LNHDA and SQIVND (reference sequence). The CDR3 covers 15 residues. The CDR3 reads CASTRLGSRGWPQHF. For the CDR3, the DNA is TGTGCCAGTACCCGATTGGGGTCTCGGGGTTGGCCCCAGCATTTT.

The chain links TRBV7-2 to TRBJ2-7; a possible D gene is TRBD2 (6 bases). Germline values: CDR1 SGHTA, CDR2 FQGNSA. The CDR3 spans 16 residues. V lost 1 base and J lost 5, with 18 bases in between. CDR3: CASSLVGRGNSHEQYF. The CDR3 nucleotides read TGTGCCAGCAGCTTAGTGGGGCGCGGGAATAGCCACGAGCAGTACTTC.

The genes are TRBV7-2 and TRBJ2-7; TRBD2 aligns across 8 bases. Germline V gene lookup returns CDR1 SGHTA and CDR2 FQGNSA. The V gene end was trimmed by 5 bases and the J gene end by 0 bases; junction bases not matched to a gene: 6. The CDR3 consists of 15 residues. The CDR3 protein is CASSPRLANSYEQYF. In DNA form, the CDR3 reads TGTGCCAGCAGCCCCAGACTAGCGAACTCCTACGAGCAGTACTTC.

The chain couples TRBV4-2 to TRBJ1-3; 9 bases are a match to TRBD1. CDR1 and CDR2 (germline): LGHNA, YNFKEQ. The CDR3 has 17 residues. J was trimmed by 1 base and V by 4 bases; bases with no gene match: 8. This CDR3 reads CASSPSTGGASGNTIYF. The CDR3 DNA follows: TGTGCCAGCAGCCCATCAACAGGGGGCGCATCTGGAAACACCATATATTTT.